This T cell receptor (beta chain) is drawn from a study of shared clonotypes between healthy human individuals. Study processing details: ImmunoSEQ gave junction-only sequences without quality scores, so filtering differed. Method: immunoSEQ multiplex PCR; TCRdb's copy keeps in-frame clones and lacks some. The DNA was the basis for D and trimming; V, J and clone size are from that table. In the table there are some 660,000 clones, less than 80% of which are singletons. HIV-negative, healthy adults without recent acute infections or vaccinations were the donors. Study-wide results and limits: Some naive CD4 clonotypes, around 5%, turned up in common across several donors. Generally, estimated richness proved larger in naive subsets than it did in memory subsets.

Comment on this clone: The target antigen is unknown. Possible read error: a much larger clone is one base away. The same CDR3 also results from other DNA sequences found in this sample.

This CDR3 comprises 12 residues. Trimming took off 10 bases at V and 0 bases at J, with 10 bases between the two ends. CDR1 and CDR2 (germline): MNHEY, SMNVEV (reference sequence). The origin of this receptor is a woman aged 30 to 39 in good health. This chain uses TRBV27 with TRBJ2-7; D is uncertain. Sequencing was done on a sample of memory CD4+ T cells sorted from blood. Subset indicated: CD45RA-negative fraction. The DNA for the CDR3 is TGTGCCACCTTCACGAGCTCCTACGAGCAGTACTTC. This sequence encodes CATFTSSYEQYF.